What follows are 19 T cell receptor beta chains derived from one specimen sequenced in a study of blood T cell repertoires in COVID-19 (dated by TCRdb to 2018 to 2021). Receptor amplification or capture employed the immunoSEQ multiplex PCR assay. What TCRdb holds here is the immuneACCESS table cut down to in-frame rearrangements. Part of the clones is not present; checked against another copy, under half of the missing clones reflect an unresolved V gene, and the others are unexplained. The sample yields 140,000 or so clones; under 85% were counted once. The top ten clones comprise roughly 8.7% of the sample. Sequences were obtained from peripheral blood. The source of these receptors is a man aged 45-65 years with active or convalescent COVID-19.

The chain carries TRBV15 and TRBJ2-7, with 8 bases identical to TRBD1. Germline loops: CDR1 LNHNV, CDR2 YYDKDF (reference sequence). The CDR3 sequence is 14 residues long. V trimming: 2 bases; J trimming: 3 bases; junction bases outside the gene matches: 3. CDR3: CATSRQGAGYEQYF. In DNA form, the CDR3 reads TGTGCCACCAGCAGACAGGGGGCTGGCTACGAGCAGTACTTC.

This chain connects TRBV10-3 to TRBJ1-5; TRBD1 aligns across 9 bases. V lost 3 bases to trimming and J lost 9 bases; unmatched junction nucleotides: 6. The CDR3 sequence is 14 residues long. Germline CDR1 reads ENHRY; CDR2 reads SYGVKD. CDR3 in amino acids: CAISEGQGYRPQHF. In DNA form, the CDR3 reads TGTGCCATCAGTGAAGGACAGGGGTATCGGCCCCAGCATTTT.

CDR3 protein: CASSLDPGGSTNEKLFF. CDR3 bases: TGTGCCAGCAGCTTAGATCCAGGAGGGTCAACTAATGAAAAACTGTTTTTT. J is TRBJ1-4 and V is TRBV11-2; D is uncertain. V lost 0 bases and J lost 0, with 11 bases in between. This CDR3 region has 17 residues. CDR1 is SGHAT, CDR2 FQNNGV, per germline.

The V call is TRBV7-2, the J call TRBJ2-5; D is uncertain. Germline V gives CDR1 SGHTA, CDR2 FQGNSA. Trimming stripped 2 bases from V and 4 bases from J, with 11 bases between. The CDR3 has 14 amino acids. CDR3 bases: TGTGCCAGCAGCTTAAGTTTGGCAAGAGAGACCCAGTACTTC. Its protein is CASSLSLARETQYF.

The V gene is TRBV19, the J gene TRBJ2-7; D possibly corresponds to TRBD2 (5 bases). The CDR3 extends over 15 amino acids. V was pared by 2 bases and J by 0 bases, with 11 bases between. The V gene's germline CDR1 is LNHDA and CDR2 SQIVND (reference sequence). This CDR3 reads CASSISPRGSYEQYF. In nucleotides, the CDR3 is TGTGCCAGTAGTATATCCCCACGGGGCTCCTACGAGCAGTACTTC.

V and J are TRBV27 and TRBJ1-6; no reliable D call. Germline values: CDR1 MNHEY, CDR2 SMNVEV (reference sequence). This CDR3 comprises 12 residues. The V end was cut by 10 bases, the J end by 6 bases, with 10 bases between. The CDR3 loop is CATGRPNSPLHF. The CDR3 bases are TGTGCCACTGGGAGGCCTAATTCACCCCTCCACTTT.

The genes are TRBV11-2 and TRBJ2-1; 7 nucleotides match TRBD2. CDR3 length: 16 amino acids. Germline V gene lookup returns CDR1 SGHAT and CDR2 FQNNGV. With V trimmed by 5 bases and J by 2 bases, 9 bases remained unmatched. The CDR3 DNA reads TGTGCCAGCAGCCCCGTACGCCTAGCGGCCTACAATGAGCAGTTCTTC. This codes for CASSPVRLAAYNEQFF.

This clone was seen a handful of times. This sample also contains other DNA sequences that code for the same CDR3. The chain links TRBV11-2 to TRBJ1-1, with D possibly matching TRBD1 (5 bases). Trimming removed 5 bases at V and 2 bases at J, with 9 bases between. The CDR3 has 13 amino acids. Germline CDR1 is SGHAT and CDR2 is FQNNGV. CDR3 region: CASSPTVNTEAFF. The CDR3 DNA reads TGTGCCAGCAGCCCGACAGTAAACACTGAAGCTTTCTTT.

The chain's CDR3 is CASSPGLEYEQYF. As DNA, the CDR3 is TGTGCCAGTAGCCCGGGACTAGAGTACGAGCAGTACTTC. This rearrangement joins TRBV19 to TRBJ2-7; 8 positions match TRBD2. The CDR3 has 13 residues. Per the germline V gene, CDR1 is LNHDA and CDR2 is SQIVND (reference sequence). After removal of 6 bases from V and 4 bases from J, the junction contained 5 bases not matched to a gene.

This clone was counted only a few times. The chain links TRBV5-1 to TRBJ1-1; the match to TRBD1 covers 12 bases. The V segment lost 4 bases and the J segment 0 bases; nucleotides outside the gene matches: 4. Germline CDR1 reads SGHRS; CDR2 reads YFSETQ. This CDR3 is 16 amino acids long. The CDR3 DNA reads TGCGCCAGCAGCACCGGGACAGGGGGCATGAACACTGAAGCTTTCTTT. Protein product: CASSTGTGGMNTEAFF.

This clone was recorded once. This chain joins TRBV9 and TRBJ2-5; D is undetermined. CDR1 and CDR2 from the germline V gene are SGDLS and YYNGEE. V was cut by 3 bases and J by 1 base, with 10 bases left in between. The CDR3 totals 14 residues. The DNA of the CDR3 is TGTGCCAGCAGCGCTATTGGGCTCCAAGAGACCCAGTACTTC. Protein sequence: CASSAIGLQETQYF.

The rearrangement uses TRBV11-3 and TRBJ2-2, with 13 bases fitting TRBD2. The CDR3 has 18 residues. The V segment lost 4 bases and the J segment 4 bases; nucleotides outside the gene matches: 9. CDR1 is SGHNT and CDR2 is YENEEA in the germline V gene. CDR3 in DNA: TGTGCCAGCAGCTACGGGACTAGCGGGAAGGGAGGCACCGGGGAGCTGTTTTTT. It encodes CASSYGTSGKGGTGELFF.

The chain links TRBV7-2 to TRBJ2-5; 9 bases fit TRBD2. This CDR3 spans 17 amino acids. V gave up 1 base and J gave up 5 bases; unmatched junction bases: 11. In germline, CDR1 is SGHTA, CDR2 FQGNSA. CDR3 in amino acids: CASSLVASGMGMETQYF. Here the CDR3 DNA reads TGTGCCAGCAGCTTAGTGGCTAGCGGGATGGGAATGGAGACCCAGTACTTC.

In its sample, this clone was seen a few times. This chain connects TRBV11-2 to TRBJ1-2; D call uncertain. This CDR3 has 12 residues. Trimming stripped 4 bases from V and 7 bases from J, with 10 bases between. Germline CDR1 SGHAT, CDR2 FQNNGV. The CDR3 DNA is TGTGCCAGCAGCTCCGAGGGTGCTGGCTACACCTTC. It codes for CASSSEGAGYTF.

The CDR3 coding sequence is TGCGCCAGCAGCCAAGGGCCATTTAATGAAAAACTGTTTTTT. Its protein product is CASSQGPFNEKLFF. This chain links TRBV4-1 with TRBJ1-4; D ambiguous. The CDR3 consists of 14 residues. The germline gives CDR1 MGHRA, CDR2 YSYEKL. V lost 1 base, J lost 4 bases, and 7 bases lay in between.

This clone was recorded once. The rearrangement links TRBV5-1 to TRBJ2-3; TRBD1 is a possible D gene (6 bases). There are 16 residues in the CDR3. Germline values: CDR1 SGHRS, CDR2 YFSETQ. V lost 2 bases and J 0 bases, leaving 13 bases between the germline ends. CDR3: CASSLEGVPSTDTQYF. In DNA form, the CDR3 reads TGCGCCAGCAGCTTAGAGGGGGTTCCTAGCACAGATACGCAGTATTTT.

The rearrangement joins TRBV28 to TRBJ1-5, with D possibly matching TRBD1 (5 bases). The CDR3 consists of 13 residues. V was cut by 8 bases and J by 3 bases, with 11 bases left in between. Germline assignment: CDR1 MDHEN and CDR2 SYDVKM. CDR3 in amino acids: CASGGGFNQPQHF. In nucleotides, the CDR3 is TGTGCCAGCGGGGGGGGGTTCAATCAGCCCCAGCATTTT.

This clone was counted once. The chain uses TRBV6-4 and TRBJ2-2; D uncertain. Germline CDR1 is MRHNA and CDR2 is SNTAGT. This CDR3 has 15 amino acids. V was cut by 10 bases and J by 6 bases, with 21 bases left in between. The CDR3 DNA is TGTGCCACCCCGAGACACCTAACACCCCCCGGGGAGCTGTTTTTT. As protein: CATPRHLTPPGELFF.

The V call is TRBV27, the J call TRBJ2-7; 7 nucleotides line up with TRBD1. The CDR3 consists of 16 residues. V shed 0 bases, J shed 0 bases, and the junction held 5 bases outside the gene matches. CDR1 MNHEY and CDR2 SMNVEV come from the germline V gene (reference sequence). In nucleotides, the CDR3 is TGTGCCAGCAGTTTATCCTGGACAGGATTCTCCTACGAGCAGTACTTC. Its translation is CASSLSWTGFSYEQYF.